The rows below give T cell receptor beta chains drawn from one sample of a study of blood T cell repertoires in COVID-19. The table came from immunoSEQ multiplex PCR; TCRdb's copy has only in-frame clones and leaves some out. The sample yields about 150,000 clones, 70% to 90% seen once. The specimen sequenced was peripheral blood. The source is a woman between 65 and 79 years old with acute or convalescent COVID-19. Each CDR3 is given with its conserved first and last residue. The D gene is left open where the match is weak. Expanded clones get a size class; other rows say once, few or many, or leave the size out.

CDR3aa: CASSQGQGNSPLHF
CDR3nt: TGTGCCAGCAGCCAAGGACAGGGAAATTCACCCCTCCACTTT
d_gene: TRBD1
abundance: NA
v_gene: TRBV3-1/TRBV3-2
j_gene: TRBJ1-6

CDR3aa: CASSKTGGNTEAFF
CDR3nt: TGTGCCAGCAGCAAGACAGGGGGGAACACTGAAGCTTTCTTT
d_gene: TRBD1
abundance: NA
v_gene: TRBV7-2
j_gene: TRBJ1-1

CDR3aa: CASIGGGNEQFF
CDR3nt: TGTGCCAGCATTGGCGGAGGGAATGAGCAGTTCTTC
d_gene: NA
abundance: NA
v_gene: TRBV6-6
j_gene: TRBJ2-1

CDR3aa: CASSMARGGTGYTEAFF
CDR3nt: TGTGCCAGTAGTATGGCCCGTGGGGGGACAGGGTACACTGAAGCTTTCTTT
d_gene: TRBD1
abundance: NA
v_gene: TRBV19
j_gene: TRBJ1-1

CDR3aa: CASSLEAGGTQHF
CDR3nt: TGTGCCAGCAGCTTAGAGGCGGGGGGGACCCAGCATTTT
d_gene: NA
abundance: NA
v_gene: TRBV7-2
j_gene: TRBJ1-5

CDR3aa: CASSISGSNQPQHF
CDR3nt: TGTGCCAGTAGTATATCAGGGTCCAATCAGCCCCAGCATTTT
d_gene: NA
abundance: few
v_gene: TRBV19
j_gene: TRBJ1-5

CDR3aa: CASSTSRENSPLHF
CDR3nt: TGCGCCAGCAGTACAAGTCGGGAAAATTCACCCCTCCACTTT
d_gene: NA
abundance: NA
v_gene: TRBV4-1
j_gene: TRBJ1-6

CDR3aa: CASSHRYRVSSNQNNSPLHF
CDR3nt: TGTGCCAGCAGCCACCGCTACAGGGTCTCGAGCAACCAAAATAATTCACCCCTCCACTTT
d_gene: NA
abundance: NA
v_gene: TRBV14
j_gene: TRBJ1-6

CDR3aa: CASSQGILRDRGSDEQFF
CDR3nt: TGTGCCAGCAGCCAAGGTATCCTCCGGGACAGGGGATCCGATGAGCAGTTCTTC
d_gene: TRBD1
abundance: NA
v_gene: TRBV4-2
j_gene: TRBJ2-1

CDR3aa: CAWSSGLSYEQYF
CDR3nt: TGTGCCTGGAGTTCAGGTTTATCCTACGAGCAGTACTTC
d_gene: NA
abundance: NA
v_gene: TRBV30
j_gene: TRBJ2-7